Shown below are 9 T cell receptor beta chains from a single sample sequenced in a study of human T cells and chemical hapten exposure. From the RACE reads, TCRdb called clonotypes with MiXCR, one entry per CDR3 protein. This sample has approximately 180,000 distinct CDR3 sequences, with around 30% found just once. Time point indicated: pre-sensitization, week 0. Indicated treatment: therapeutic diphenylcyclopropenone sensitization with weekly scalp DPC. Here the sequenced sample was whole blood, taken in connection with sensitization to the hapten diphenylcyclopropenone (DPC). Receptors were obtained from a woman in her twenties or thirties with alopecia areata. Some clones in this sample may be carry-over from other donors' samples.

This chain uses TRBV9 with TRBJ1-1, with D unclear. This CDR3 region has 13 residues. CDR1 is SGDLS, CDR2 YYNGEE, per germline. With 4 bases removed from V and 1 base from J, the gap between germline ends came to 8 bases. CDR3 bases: TGTGCCAGCAGCCACTCAGGGAACACTGAAGCTTTCTTT. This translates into CASSHSGNTEAFF.

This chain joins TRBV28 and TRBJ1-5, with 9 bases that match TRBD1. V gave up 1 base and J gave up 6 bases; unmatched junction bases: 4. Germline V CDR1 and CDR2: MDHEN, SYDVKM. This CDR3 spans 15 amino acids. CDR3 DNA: TGTGCCAGCAGTTTATTACAGGGGGCCGTTCAGCCCCAGCATTTT. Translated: CASSLLQGAVQPQHF.

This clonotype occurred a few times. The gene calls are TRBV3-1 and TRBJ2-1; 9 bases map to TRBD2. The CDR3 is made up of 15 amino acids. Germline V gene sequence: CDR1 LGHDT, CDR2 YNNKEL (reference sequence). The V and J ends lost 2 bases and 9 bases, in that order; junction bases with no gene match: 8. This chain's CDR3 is CASSQSRGRASEQFF. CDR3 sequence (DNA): TGTGCCAGCAGCCAAAGTCGCGGGAGGGCAAGTGAGCAGTTCTTC.

CDR3 in DNA: TGCAGCGTTGGGGAGAGGTCGAACACCGGGGAGCTGTTTTTT. This gives the protein CSVGERSNTGELFF. The chain recombines TRBV29-1 with TRBJ2-2; D is perhaps TRBD2 (5 bases). From germline, CDR1 is SQVTM and CDR2 ANQGSEA. V was pared by 4 bases and J by 0 bases, with 9 bases between. The CDR3 contains 14 residues.

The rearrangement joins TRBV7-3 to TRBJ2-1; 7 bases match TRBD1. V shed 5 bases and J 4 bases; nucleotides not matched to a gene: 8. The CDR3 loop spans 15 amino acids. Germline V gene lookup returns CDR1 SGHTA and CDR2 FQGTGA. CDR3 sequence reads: CASSPSGTAYNEQFF. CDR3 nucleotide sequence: TGTGCCAGCAGCCCGTCCGGGACAGCGTACAATGAGCAGTTCTTC.

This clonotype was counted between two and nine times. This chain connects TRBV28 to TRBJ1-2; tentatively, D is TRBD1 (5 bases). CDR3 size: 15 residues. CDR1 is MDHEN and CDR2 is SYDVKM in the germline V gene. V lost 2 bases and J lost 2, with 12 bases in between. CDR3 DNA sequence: TGTGCCAGCAGTTTAGTTGGGGCGGGGAACTATGGCTACACCTTC. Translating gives CASSLVGAGNYGYTF.

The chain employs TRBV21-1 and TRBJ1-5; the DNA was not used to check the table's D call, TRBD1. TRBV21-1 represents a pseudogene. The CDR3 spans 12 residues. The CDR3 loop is CAGTGRNQPQHF. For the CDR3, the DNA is TGTGCCGGGACAGGGAGAAATCAGCCCCAGCATTTT.

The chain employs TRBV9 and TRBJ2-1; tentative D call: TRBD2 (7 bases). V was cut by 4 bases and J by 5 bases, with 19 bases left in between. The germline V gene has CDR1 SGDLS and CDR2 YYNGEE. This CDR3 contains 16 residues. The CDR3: CASSPDPRGTNNEQFF. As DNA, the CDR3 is TGTGCCAGCAGCCCCGACCCGCGGGGGACAAACAATGAGCAGTTCTTC.

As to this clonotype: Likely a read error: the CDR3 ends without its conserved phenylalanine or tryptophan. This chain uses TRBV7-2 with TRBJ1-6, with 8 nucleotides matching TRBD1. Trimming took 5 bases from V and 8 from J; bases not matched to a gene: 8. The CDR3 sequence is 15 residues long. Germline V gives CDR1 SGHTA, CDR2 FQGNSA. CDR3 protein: CASSAGQGGDSPLHS. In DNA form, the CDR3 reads TGTGCCAGCAGCGCAGGACAGGGAGGCGATTCACCCCTCCACTCT.